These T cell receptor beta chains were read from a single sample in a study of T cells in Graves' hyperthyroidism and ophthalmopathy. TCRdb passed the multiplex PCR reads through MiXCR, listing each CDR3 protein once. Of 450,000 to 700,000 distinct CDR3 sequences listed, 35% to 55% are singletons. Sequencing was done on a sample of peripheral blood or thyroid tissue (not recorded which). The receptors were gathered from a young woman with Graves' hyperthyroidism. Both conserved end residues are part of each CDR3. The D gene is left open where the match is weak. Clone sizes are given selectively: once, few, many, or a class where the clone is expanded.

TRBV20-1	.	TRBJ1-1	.	TGCAGTGCTAGAGGCGGAGGAGCTGAAGCTTTCTTT	CSARGGGAEAFF
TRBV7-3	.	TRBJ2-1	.	TGTGCCAGCAGCTACTTAAGATCCCTCTACAATGAGCAGTTCTTC	CASSYLRSLYNEQFF
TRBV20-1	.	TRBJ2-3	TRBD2	TGCAGTGCTAGAACTAGCGGGAGTCAAGATACGCAGTATTTT	CSARTSGSQDTQYF
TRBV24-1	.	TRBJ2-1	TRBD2	TGTGCCACCAGTGATTCGACTAGCGGGAGTTATGAGCAGTTCTTC	CATSDSTSGSYEQFF
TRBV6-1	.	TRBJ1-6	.	TGTGCCAGCAGTGAAGAAGTGTTCTCCTATAATTCACCCCTCCACTTT	CASSEEVFSYNSPLHF
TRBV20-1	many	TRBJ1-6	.	TGCAGTGCCGAGGGGGGGACCGCGTCACCCCTCCACTTT	CSAEGGTASPLHF
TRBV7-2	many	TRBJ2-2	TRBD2	TGTGCCAGCAGCTTCTGGACTAGCGGTTTGGGGCTGTTTTTT	CASSFWTSGLGLFF
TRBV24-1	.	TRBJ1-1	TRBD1	TGTGCCACCAGTGATGCGACAGGGTATAACACTGAAGCTTTCTTT	CATSDATGYNTEAFF
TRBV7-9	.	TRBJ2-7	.	TGTGCCAGCAGCTTCGAAAGGGCCTACGAGCAGTACTTC	CASSFERAYEQYF
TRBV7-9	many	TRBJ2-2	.	TGTGCCAGCAGCCCACGGCTAATAGGGACCGGGGAGCTGTTTTTT	CASSPRLIGTGELFF
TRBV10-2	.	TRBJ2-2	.	TGCGCCAGCAGTGACCAGGGGACTTGGGAGCTGTTTTTT	CASSDQGTWELFF
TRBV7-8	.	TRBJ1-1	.	TGTGCCAGCAGCTTAGAACTAGCGGGAGTAGGCACTGAAGCTTTCTTT	CASSLELAGVGTEAFF
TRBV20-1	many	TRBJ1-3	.	TGCAGTGCTAGAGATCCTTGGAACACCATATATTTT	CSARDPWNTIYF
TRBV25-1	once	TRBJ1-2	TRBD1	TGTGCTAGAGGGGACAGCGAAGTCTATGGCTACACCTTC	CARGDSEVYGYTF
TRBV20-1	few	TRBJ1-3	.	TGCAGTGCTAGGGAGGGAGGCGACACCATATATTTT	CSAREGGDTIYF
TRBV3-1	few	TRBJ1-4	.	TGTGCCAGCAGCCCAGGCGGGTCAACTAATGAAAAACTGTTTTTT	CASSPGGSTNEKLFF
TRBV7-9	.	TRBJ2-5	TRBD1	TGTGCCAGCAGTCCGGGACAGGGGGGGACCCAGTACTTC	CASSPGQGGTQYF
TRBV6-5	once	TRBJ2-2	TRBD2	TGTGCCAGCAGTCCTCGCCGTGGGACGGGAGGCCTCGGGGAGCTGTTTTTT	CASSPRRGTGGLGELFF
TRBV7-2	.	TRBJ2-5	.	TGTGCCAGCAGCCATAGCCGGGCGCGGCGACAAGAGACCCAGTACTTC	CASSHSRARRQETQYF
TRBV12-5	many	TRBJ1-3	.	TGTGCTAGTGGTTTTATTGTTGCCTCTGGAAACACCATATATTTT	CASGFIVASGNTIYF
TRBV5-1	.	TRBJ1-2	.	TGCGCCAGCAGCTCCACAGGGTCCTATGGCTACACCTTC	CASSSTGSYGYTF
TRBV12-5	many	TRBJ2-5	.	TGTGCTAGTGGTTTGGGGCTACAAGAGACCCAGTACTTC	CASGLGLQETQYF
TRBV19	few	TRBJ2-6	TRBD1	TGTGCCAGTACCAGCTGGACAGGGGGTACACACTCTGGGGCCAACGTCCTGACTTTC	CASTSWTGGTHSGANVLTF
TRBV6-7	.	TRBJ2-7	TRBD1	TGTGCCAGCAGTCCACAGGGGGCCATAGACGAGCAGTACTTC	CASSPQGAIDEQYF
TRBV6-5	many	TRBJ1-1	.	TGTGCCAGCAGTTACCGGATATCCACTGAAGCTTTCTTT	CASSYRISTEAFF
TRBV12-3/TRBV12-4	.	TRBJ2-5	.	TGTGCCAGCAGTTTGGTCGACTTGGGACAGTACTTC	CASSLVDLGQYF
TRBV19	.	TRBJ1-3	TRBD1	TGTGCCAGTAGCCCCGGACAGGGGGCATCGGGAAACACCATATATTTT	CASSPGQGASGNTIYF
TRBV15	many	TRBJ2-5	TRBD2	TGTGCCACCAGCAGACCACTAGCGGGAGAAGAGACCCAGTACTTC	CATSRPLAGEETQYF
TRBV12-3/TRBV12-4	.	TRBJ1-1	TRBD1	TGTGCCAGCAGCCCGGGACAGGGGGGGTCCGGTGAAGCTTTCTTT	CASSPGQGGSGEAFF
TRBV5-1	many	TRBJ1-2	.	TGCGCCAGCAGCTTGGAAGGGATTCTAATAGGCTACACCTTC	CASSLEGILIGYTF
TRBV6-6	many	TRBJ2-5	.	TGTGCCAGCAGTTCCCTCGGGAGTCGAGAGACCCAGTACTTC	CASSSLGSRETQYF
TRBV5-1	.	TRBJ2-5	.	TGCGCCAGCAACGGAGGTGGGGAGCCCTCCTACGATCAGTACTTC	CASNGGGEPSYDQYF
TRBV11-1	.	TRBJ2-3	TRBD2	TGTGCCAGCACCATAGCGGGAGGGCCGACAGATACGCAGTATTTT	CASTIAGGPTDTQYF
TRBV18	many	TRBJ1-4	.	TGTGCCAGTAACGCACAGGGTAGTGAAAAACTGTTTTTT	CASNAQGSEKLFF
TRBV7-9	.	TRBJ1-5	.	TGTGCCAGCCAGGGACTTTCCTCGGGCAATCAGCCCCAGCATTTT	CASQGLSSGNQPQHF
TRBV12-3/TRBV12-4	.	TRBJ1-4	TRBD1	TGTGCCAGCAGTAGACAGGGCCTGATTAATGAAAAACTGTTTTTT	CASSRQGLINEKLFF
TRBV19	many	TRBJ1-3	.	TGTGCCAGTAGTTCAGACGGGAGCTCTGGAAACACCATATATTTT	CASSSDGSSGNTIYF
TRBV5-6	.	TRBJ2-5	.	TGTGCCAGCAGCATACTCCGGGCCCCGGGGCAAGGGGAGACCCAGTACTTC	CASSILRAPGQGETQYF
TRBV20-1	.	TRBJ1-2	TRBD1	TGCAGATGGACAGGGGTGGATGGCTACACCTTC	CRWTGVDGYTF
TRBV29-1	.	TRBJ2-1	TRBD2	TGCAGCGTCCCCACTAGCGGTAGCTCCTACAATGAGCAGTTCTTC	CSVPTSGSSYNEQFF
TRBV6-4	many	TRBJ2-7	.	TGTGCCAGCAGTTCCCGGGACTGCACCTACGAGCAGTACTTC	CASSSRDCTYEQYF
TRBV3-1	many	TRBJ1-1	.	TGTGCCAGCAGCCCGAGGGACGGGAGTACTGAAGCTTTCTTT	CASSPRDGSTEAFF
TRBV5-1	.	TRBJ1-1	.	TGCGCCAGCAGCTTGGAGGGGAGTTTTTCGAACACTGGAGCTTTCTTT	CASSLEGSFSNTGAFF
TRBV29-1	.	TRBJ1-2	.	TGCAGACCCACAGGGAGAGCCTATGGCTACACCTTC	CRPTGRAYGYTF
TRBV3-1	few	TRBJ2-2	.	TGTGCCAGCAGCCAAGGAGTATTCGGTAGGGCCAACACCGGGGAGCTGTTTTTT	CASSQGVFGRANTGELFF
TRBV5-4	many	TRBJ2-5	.	TGTGCCAGCAGCTTGGGGACTGGTGGTGGGACCCAGTACTTC	CASSLGTGGGTQYF
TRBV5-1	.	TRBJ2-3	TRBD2	TGCGCCAGCAGCTTGGGGCCCCCGGGACTAAGCACAGATACGCAGTATTTT	CASSLGPPGLSTDTQYF
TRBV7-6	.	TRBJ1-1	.	.	CASSPGGRGGYTFGSGTNTEAFF
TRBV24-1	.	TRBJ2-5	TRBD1	TGTGCCACCAGAAGGACAGGGCGGGAGACCCAGTACTTC	CATRRTGRETQYF
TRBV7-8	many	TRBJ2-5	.	TGTGCCAGCAGCTTAGCCTTCGCCTCGGAGACCCAGTACTTC	CASSLAFASETQYF